This entry lists 22 T cell receptor beta chains sequenced from one sample in a study of blood T cell repertoires in COVID-19. The repertoire was sequenced with immunoSEQ multiplex PCR; TCRdb's copy has only in-frame clones and lacks some. The sample has fewer than 85,000 clones, roughly 80% seen once. Sequencing was done on a sample of peripheral blood. The receptors originated from a man in his 70s with COVID-19, enrolled during active disease.

The J gene is TRBJ1-3, the V gene TRBV24-1; unclear D gene. Trimming took off 3 bases at V and 9 bases at J, with 17 bases between the two ends. CDR3 length: 15 amino acids. The germline gives CDR1 KGHDR, CDR2 SFDVKD. The DNA of the CDR3 is TGTGCCACCAGTGATCCCGGGAGGTCCCCGAGCACCATATATTTT. Protein: CATSDPGRSPSTIYF.

The rearrangement uses TRBV3-1 (or the pseudogene TRBV3-2) and TRBJ1-1, with D unclear. This CDR3 is built from 14 residues. The ends were cut back, 2 bases at V and 7 bases at J, with 14 bases in the middle. Per the germline V gene, CDR1 is LGHDT and CDR2 is YNNKEL (reference sequence). CDR3 coding DNA: TGTGCCAGCAGCCAACCAGGACTGGGATTTGAAGCTTTCTTT. It is translated as CASSQPGLGFEAFF.

The chain links TRBV6-1 to TRBJ2-1, with 10 bases matching TRBD1. With 4 bases clipped from V and 4 bases from J, the junction kept 16 bases outside the gene matches. This CDR3 comprises 19 residues. Germline V lookup: CDR1 MNHNS, CDR2 SASEGT. CDR3 sequence: CASSGPTGGEMRLYNEQFF. CDR3 bases: TGTGCCAGCAGTGGCCCGACAGGGGGCGAGATGAGGTTGTACAATGAGCAGTTCTTC.

The chain links TRBV10-3 to TRBJ2-1; 9 bases agree with TRBD2. Germline CDR1 is ENHRY and CDR2 is SYGVKD. The CDR3 length is 16 residues. V trimming: 4 bases; J trimming: 8 bases; junction bases outside the gene matches: 12. The CDR3 nucleotides are TGTGCCATCAGTGGGGCGGCTAGCGGGATCGTCGATGAGCAGTTCTTC. Its protein is CAISGAASGIVDEQFF.

The genes are TRBV18 and TRBJ2-5; D is undetermined. The V gene lost 1 base and the J gene lost 5 bases, with 5 bases spanning the gap. This CDR3 has 12 amino acids. Germline-derived CDR1 and CDR2 are KGHSH and LQKENI. CDR3 DNA: TGTGCCAGCTCACCACTGAGTGAGACCCAGTACTTC. Encoded protein: CASSPLSETQYF.

V usage is TRBV21-1 and J usage is TRBJ2-1; the table's D call, TRBD1, has no DNA check behind it. TRBV21-1 is a known pseudogene. The CDR3 runs to 17 residues. CDR3 nucleotide sequence: TGTGCCAGCAGCAAAGGTGTTTGGCAGGGGGTTTTGGATGAGCAGTTCTTC. The encoded protein is CASSKGVWQGVLDEQFF.

J is TRBJ1-4 and V is TRBV6-6, with 7 bases fitting TRBD1. The junction had 9 bases not matched to a gene; V was cut back by 6 bases and J by 8 bases. The CDR3 spans 14 residues. CDR1 and CDR2 from the germline V gene are MNHNY and SVGAGI (reference sequence). The CDR3 region has the DNA TGTGCCAGCAGCCCTAACAGGGGAACCGAAAAACTGTTTTTT. Its translation: CASSPNRGTEKLFF.

This clone occurred once. The J gene is TRBJ1-4, the V gene TRBV7-9; tentatively, D is TRBD1 (5 bases). Trimming left V 2 bases short and J 8 bases short, with 15 bases between. Germline values: CDR1 SEHNR, CDR2 FQNEAQ (reference sequence). The CDR3 length is 15 residues. The CDR3 spells CASSLRQGREEKLFF. The CDR3 DNA sequence: TGTGCCAGCAGCTTAAGGCAGGGCCGGGAGGAAAAACTGTTTTTT.

The chain has TRBV27 and TRBJ2-7; TRBD1 matches at 7 bases. Trimming took 3 bases from V and 1 from J; bases not matched to a gene: 6. This CDR3 region has 15 residues. From germline, CDR1 is MNHEY and CDR2 SMNVEV (reference sequence). The CDR3 sequence is CASSLTGTESYEQYF. CDR3 sequence (DNA): TGTGCCAGCAGTTTGACAGGGACGGAATCCTACGAGCAGTACTTC.

The chain has TRBV14 and TRBJ1-1; a possible D gene is TRBD1 (6 bases). CDR3 length: 18 residues. CDR1 SGHDN and CDR2 FVKESK come from the germline V gene. V was trimmed by 4 bases and J by 0 bases, leaving 21 bases between them. For the CDR3, the DNA is TGTGCCAGCAGCCCCCGATATTCGACAGGTTCCATGAACACTGAAGCTTTCTTT. It encodes CASSPRYSTGSMNTEAFF.

The chain links TRBV7-9 to TRBJ1-5; 8 nucleotides agree with TRBD1. Germline V gene data show CDR1 as SEHNR and CDR2 as FQNEAQ (reference sequence). The V and J ends lost 2 bases and 6 bases, in that order; junction bases with no gene match: 3. The CDR3 runs 14 residues. The CDR3, as DNA: TGTGCCAGCAGCTTATCAGGGGGCGGTCAGCCCCAGCATTTT. This gives the protein CASSLSGGGQPQHF.

This clone came up a few times. The gene calls are TRBV10-3 and TRBJ1-6; D gene uncertain. Germline V gene lookup returns CDR1 ENHRY and CDR2 SYGVKD. The CDR3 totals 13 residues. V was pared by 7 bases and J by 8 bases, with 12 bases between. In DNA form, the CDR3 reads TGTGCCATCAAGGAGGTTTCGGATTCACCCCTCCACTTT. Encoded protein: CAIKEVSDSPLHF.

CDR3: CASSLDRAGGIRFF. The CDR3 nucleotides are TGTGCCAGCAGCTTAGATCGGGCGGGAGGAATTCGGTTCTTC. The gene calls are TRBV11-3 and TRBJ2-1; 8 nucleotides line up with TRBD2. Germline-derived CDR1 and CDR2 are SGHNT and YENEEA. Unmatched junction bases numbered 10, after V lost 0 bases and J lost 15 bases. The CDR3 runs to 14 residues.

The chain links TRBV7-2 to TRBJ2-1; TRBD2 matches 9 bases. Germline V CDR1 and CDR2: SGHTA, FQGNSA. J lost 6 bases, V lost 1 base, and 1 base had no gene match. The CDR3 extends over 14 amino acids. The CDR3 bases are TGTGCCAGCAGCTTAGGCGGGAGGGCCAATGAGCAGTTCTTC. Its translation: CASSLGGRANEQFF.

V usage is TRBV5-4 and J usage is TRBJ2-1; perhaps TRBD2 as D (6 bases). Trimming cost V 0 bases and J 9 bases, with 16 bases left between them. Germline-derived CDR1 and CDR2 are SGHNT and YYREEE (reference sequence). There are 15 residues in the CDR3. This CDR3 is CASSLVRDLSTEQFF. The CDR3 region has the DNA TGTGCCAGCAGCTTGGTAAGGGACTTGAGCACTGAGCAGTTCTTC.

The chain is built from TRBV20-1 and TRBJ2-3; D is unresolved. The V and J ends lost 6 bases and 2 bases respectively, with 12 bases between them. The germline CDR1 and CDR2 sequences are DFQATT and SNEGSKA (reference sequence). The CDR3 is 13 amino acids. The CDR3 nucleotides are TGCAGTGCCAGTCCGTTTCCCACAGATACGCAGTATTTT. Translated: CSASPFPTDTQYF.

For this clone: Other DNA sequences in this specimen translate into the identical CDR3. CDR3 coding DNA: TGTGCCAGCAGCTTAGCGGGGAGCTCCTACAATGAGCAGTTCTTC. Translated, it gives CASSLAGSSYNEQFF. V usage is TRBV7-9 and J usage is TRBJ2-1, with TRBD2 as a possible D gene (5 bases). The CDR3 sequence is 15 residues long. The V gene's germline CDR1 is SEHNR and CDR2 FQNEAQ (reference sequence). The V end lost 0 bases, the J end lost 0 bases, and 6 bases lay between the germline ends.

The chain couples TRBV9 to TRBJ1-3; the D is unclear. The CDR3 is 14 amino acids. The germline V and J ends were trimmed by 1 base and 2 bases, with 7 bases remaining between them. CDR1 is SGDLS, CDR2 YYNGEE, per germline. The CDR3 coding sequence is TGTGCCAGCAGCGTATCCGGGGCTGGAAACACCATATATTTT. It specifies CASSVSGAGNTIYF.

The V gene is TRBV5-4, the J gene TRBJ2-5; 7 bases are a match to TRBD2. V dropped 3 bases and J dropped 5; count of bases not matched to a gene: 7. The CDR3 spans 14 residues. Germline CDR1 and CDR2: SGHNT and YYREEE (reference sequence). The CDR3 DNA sequence: TGTGCCAGCAGCTCTCCGGGGCGGGGGGAGACCCAGTACTTC. It yields the protein CASSSPGRGETQYF.

This clone was counted once. The chain combines TRBV30 with TRBJ2-1; 11 positions agree with TRBD2. The CDR3 contains 17 residues. V lost 5 bases and J lost 0; bases outside the gene matches: 9. CDR1 GTSNPN and CDR2 SVGIG come from the germline V gene (reference sequence). The CDR3 DNA is TGTGCCTGGTCGGGACTAGCGGCGGGGGGCTCCTACAATGAGCAGTTCTTC. Protein sequence: CAWSGLAAGGSYNEQFF.

This sequence joins TRBV7-9 and TRBJ1-2, with TRBD1 matching over 8 bases. This CDR3 has 14 amino acids. J gave up 7 bases and V 5 bases, and 9 bases lay outside the gene matches. Germline values: CDR1 SEHNR, CDR2 FQNEAQ (reference sequence). CDR3 amino acids: CASSLGQGRSGYTF. The CDR3 DNA reads as TGTGCCAGCAGCCTTGGACAGGGACGCAGTGGCTACACCTTC.

In this sample, this clone turned up once. This chain joins TRBV27 and TRBJ1-4, with 12 bases matching TRBD1. J lost 4 bases, V lost 7 bases, and 16 bases had no gene match. The CDR3 runs 19 residues. The germline CDR1 and CDR2 sequences are MNHEY and SMNVEV (reference sequence). In DNA form, the CDR3 reads TGTGCCAGCAAGCGCTTTGCGGGACAGGGGGCGCGTGGTAATGAAAAACTGTTTTTT. This codes for CASKRFAGQGARGNEKLFF.